Described below is a single T cell receptor (beta chain) sequence and its context. Assay: immunoSEQ multiplex PCR; the TCRdb copy retains only in-frame clones and omits some. The data hold approximately 61,000 clones, with roughly 84% observed a single time. The data originate from a study of blood T cell repertoires in COVID-19. CDR1 is MNHEY and CDR2 is SMNVEV in the germline V gene (reference sequence). V was pared by 5 bases and J by 8 bases, with 12 bases between. The length of the CDR3 is 12 residues. This receptor was obtained from a woman aged 65 to 85 with acute or convalescent COVID-19. The rearrangement links TRBV27 to TRBJ1-1; D not resolved. Sequencing was done on a sample of peripheral blood. This chain's CDR3 is CASSPPLSEAFF. The DNA for the CDR3 is TGTGCCAGCAGTCCCCCCCTCTCCGAAGCTTTCTTT.